The text below deals with one T cell receptor beta chain. Its recognized antigen is unknown. One base away there is no much larger clone; base qualities are not given. From cysteine to phenylalanine, the CDR3 is 18 amino acids long. The kept DNA is CDR3 alone, 54 bases in frame from the first base. CDR1 and CDR2 are read off the germline V gene (reference sequence) as MNHEY and SMNVEV. Trimming at the junction amounts to 5 bases on V and 7 bases on J, and the germline ends lie 29 bases apart. The CDR3 regions of human TCRbeta chains were subjected to immunosequencing. As for the original processing: TCRs in the repertoires were matched against a reference library of SARS-CoV-2-specific TCRs that had been generated with the MIRA antigen-specificity platform. Breadth was defined as the fraction of unique TCRs that were SARS-CoV-2-associated. Depth was defined as the fraction of total T cells that were SARS-CoV-2-associated. Each spike-specific TCR was assigned to its reactive spike region and to a CD4 or CD8 class using the MIRA data. Log10-transformed breadth and depth values were compared by one-way ANOVA with Sidak's multiple comparisons tests. TCRdb stores this immuneACCESS table with in-frame sequences only. Part of the clones is absent; in the studies checked, under half of the shortfall reflects unresolved V genes, and no reason is known for the rest. The DNA was the basis for D and trimming; V, J and clone size are from that table. The sample table contains around 160,000 clones; only one count was recorded for about 93% of them. 0.64% of the sample belongs to the ten largest clones.

This sample's time point label indicates: baseline before first vaccination. Vaccinee samples came from UK trials COV001 and COV002, including a single-blind randomized controlled phase 2/3 trial of AZD1222 (ChAdOx1 nCoV-19) in healthy adults. For TCRbeta chain sequencing, PBMC samples from trial participants were taken at day 0 and at day 28 after the second dose. The source of the sample is a study of T cell responses to AZD1222 COVID-19 vaccine (dated by TCRdb to the early 2020s). Study-wide context: AZD1222 recipients whose second dose came at about 4 weeks and those whose second dose came at about 12 weeks were combined into one group, since spike-specific TCR depth and breadth did not differ between the two schedules. TCR sequencing was performed for 230 to 250 trial participants, of whom about 210 were given two doses of AZD1222 and approximately 26 were given two doses of MenACWY control vaccine. Trial participants were enrolled by age into 18-55, 56-69 and 70-plus year subgroups, with roughly 160, 29 and 62 TCR-sequenced participants respectively. Paper-wide results and their limitations: Because no samples from the day 14 peak response were available, repertoires could be characterized only after the peak T cell response. The vaccine-associated CD4 TCRs covered the entire spike protein, and the dominant responses fell in regions 160-218 and 743-854. After two AZD1222 doses, both the breadth and the depth of spike-specific TCRs were significantly higher than at day 0 and than in MenACWY recipients. Epitopes outside the regions mutated in the B.1.351 and B.1.1.7 variants were reportedly recognized by nearly half of the unique spike-specific TCRs. Participants were mostly white British and included more females than males, and it was suggested by the authors that clonal diversity may have been underestimated. Conclusions about previously exposed vaccinees are limited because only six or seven AZD1222 recipients were SARS-CoV-2 seropositive at baseline. In the small 56-69-year group, the increase in depth fell short of significance, most likely because of low power.

Recombination linked TRBV27 to TRBJ1-2, and perhaps TRBD1 as D gene, on 5 matching bases. This TCR was sampled from an adult in good health. The starting material was peripheral blood, obtained on day 0 of AZD1222 vaccination. This receptor has the CDR3 CASSPGGGKGSKYSGYTF. The nucleotide sequence reads as follows: TGTGCCAGCAGTCCCGGGGGAGGGAAGGGTAGTAAGTACTCTGGCTACACCTTC.